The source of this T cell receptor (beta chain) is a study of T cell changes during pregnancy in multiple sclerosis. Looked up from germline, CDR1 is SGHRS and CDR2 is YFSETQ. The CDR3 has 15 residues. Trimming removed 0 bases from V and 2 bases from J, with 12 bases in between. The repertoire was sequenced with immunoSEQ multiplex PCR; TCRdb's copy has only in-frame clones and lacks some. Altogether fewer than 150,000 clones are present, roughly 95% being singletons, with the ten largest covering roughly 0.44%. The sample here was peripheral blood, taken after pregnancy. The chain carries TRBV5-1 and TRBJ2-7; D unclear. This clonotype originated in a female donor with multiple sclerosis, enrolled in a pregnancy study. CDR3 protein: CASSLAGSPTYEQYF. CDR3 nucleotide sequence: TGCGCCAGCAGCTTGGCCGGGTCCCCTACCTACGAGCAGTACTTC.